Detailed here is one T cell receptor beta chain. The entry originates in a study of blood T cell repertoires in COVID-19. Across the study: Donors in the United States, Italy and Spain gave samples during acute or convalescent COVID-19. Sources were T cells, B-cell-depleted T cells, or PBMCs; the material itself was cDNA or gDNA.

In the original workflow: Nucleated cell number was recorded as an estimate derived from reference gene primer amplification. Data came from immunoSEQ multiplex PCR; TCRdb stores just in-frame clones and leaves some out. V, J and clone size reflect that table, while D and trimming were determined from the DNA. This table holds approximately 140,000 clones, 65% to 90% found once. CDR1 is SGHTA, CDR2 FQGNSA, per germline. V shed 6 bases and J shed 5 bases, with 19 bases lying between them. The CDR3 consists of 15 residues. The sequenced sample was peripheral blood. The origin of this receptor is a man in his sixties or seventies with acute or convalescent COVID-19. The chain couples TRBV7-2 to TRBJ2-5, with D perhaps matching TRBD2 (6 bases). The CDR3 DNA is TGTGCCAGCAGATCGGCTAGCGCCGGGATGGAGACCCAGTACTTC. Residues: CASRSASAGMETQYF. Together with reference TRBV7-2 and TRBJ2-5, the CDR3 gives the full variable domain: GAGVSQSPSNKVTEKGKDVELRCDPISGHTALYWYRQSLGQGLEFLIYFQGNSAPDKSGLPSDRFSAERTGGSVSTLTIQRTQQEDSAVYLCASRSASAGMETQYFGPGTRLLVL.